This T cell receptor beta chain was identified during a study of cytomegalovirus exposure and HLA in healthy donors. Study as a whole: Clustering assigned around 77% of the approximately 400 genotyped donors to the Caucasian-associated ancestry cluster.

Primers: 60 Vbeta forward and 13 Jbeta reverse. TCRdb's table, derived via immunoSEQ multiplex PCR, lists solely in-frame clones and lacks some. Of under 250,000 clones listed, about 79% are singletons. The sequence was collected from a male donor in good health and CMV-seronegative. The sequenced material came from PBMCs.

CDR3 protein: CASSFRDRGNQGNQPQHF. Written as DNA, the CDR3 is TGTGCCAGCAGCTTCCGGGACAGGGGGAATCAGGGCAATCAGCCCCAGCATTTT. J is TRBJ1-5 and V is TRBV7-9; 11 bases are a match to TRBD1. The ends lost 3 bases at V and 2 bases at J; junction bases unmatched: 9. The CDR3 has 18 amino acids. Germline CDR1 SEHNR, CDR2 FQNEAQ (reference sequence).